The T cell receptor beta chain under discussion was sequenced for a study of cytotoxic CD8 clonotypes in ibrutinib-treated CLL. As for the study in general: The cohort had about a dozen relapsed/refractory and over 14 treatment-naive patients, 17 to 18 IGHV unmutated. Findings of the study overall: Clonality, elevated at ibrutinib response, dropped back toward baseline at progression. Baseline-level clonality went beyond age-matched healthy donors and moved in step with circulating CD8+ T-cell counts.

Sequenced by immunoSEQ multiplex PCR; TCRdb stores in-frame clones only, minus some. The sample holds about 130,000 clones; roughly 84% are singletons and the top ten take 2.5% to 3.5%. This CDR3 has 14 residues. Germline lookup yields CDR1 MNHNY and CDR2 SVGAGI (reference sequence). J was trimmed by 11 bases and V by 2 bases; bases with no gene match: 10. Comments on this clone: No antigen is known for it.

Source: PBMCs, taken after 24 months of ibrutinib treatment. The TCR originated in a human donor with chronic lymphocytic leukemia. This sequence joins TRBV6-6 and TRBJ1-1, with 8 bases identical to TRBD1. The CDR3: CASSYAGGTTGAFF. CDR3 DNA: TGTGCCAGCAGTTACGCAGGGGGCACCACTGGGGCTTTCTTT.